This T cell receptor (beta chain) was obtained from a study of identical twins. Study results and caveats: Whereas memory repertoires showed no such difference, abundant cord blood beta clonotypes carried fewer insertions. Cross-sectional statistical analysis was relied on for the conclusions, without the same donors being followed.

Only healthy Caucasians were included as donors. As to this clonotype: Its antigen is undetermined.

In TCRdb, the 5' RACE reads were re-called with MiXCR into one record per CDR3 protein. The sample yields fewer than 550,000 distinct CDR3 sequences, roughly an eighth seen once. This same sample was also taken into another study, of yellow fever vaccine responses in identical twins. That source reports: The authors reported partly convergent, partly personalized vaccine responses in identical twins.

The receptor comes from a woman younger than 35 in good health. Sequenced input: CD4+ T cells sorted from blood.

The CDR3 protein is CASSSLGQPSGANVLTF. CDR3 DNA sequence: TGTGCCAGCAGCTCCTTGGGACAGCCCTCTGGGGCCAACGTCCTGACTTTC. V gene TRBV7-9 combines with J gene TRBJ2-6; 7 nucleotides line up with TRBD1. CDR3 size: 17 residues. Germline V lookup: CDR1 SEHNR, CDR2 FQNEAQ (reference sequence). J was trimmed by 0 bases and V by 4 bases; bases with no gene match: 6.